These 31 T cell receptor beta chains share one sample of origin, sequenced in a study of shared clonotypes between healthy human individuals. Only in-frame clones appear in the TCRdb table, and some are missing; sequencing was by immunoSEQ multiplex PCR. The table has roughly 850,000 clones, about 96% seen once. The naive CD8 fraction comprised CD45RO-negative cells positively selected for CCR7 and excluded terminally differentiated effector memory CD45RA+ cells. Sequenced: naive CD8+ T cells sorted from blood. The receptors stem from a man aged 25 to 40 in good health.

This chain uses TRBV27 with TRBJ2-3; tentative D call: TRBD1 (6 bases). This CDR3 is 15 amino acids long. From germline, CDR1 is MNHEY and CDR2 SMNVEV (reference sequence). Trimming removed 0 bases from V and 3 bases from J, with 10 bases in between. DNA of the CDR3: TGTGCCAGCAGTTTATCGTGGGGGCTTACAGATACGCAGTATTTT. This encodes CASSLSWGLTDTQYF.

About this clone itself: The junction departs from germline at one end; a sequencing error may be responsible. The V call is TRBV14, the J call TRBJ2-1; 14 nucleotides line up with TRBD2. Germline CDR1 SGHDN, CDR2 FVKESK. CDR3 length: 15 amino acids. CDR3 sequence reads: CASSQGLAGDDEQLF. In DNA form, the CDR3 reads TGTGCCAGCAGCCAGGGACTAGCGGGAGACGATGAGCAGCTCTTC.

The chain links TRBV4-1 to TRBJ2-7, with 14 bases fitting TRBD2. CDR1 and CDR2 (germline): MGHRA, YSYEKL. Losses at the gene ends were 0 bases for V and 2 bases for J; bases not matched to a gene: 6. CDR3 length equals 18 residues. This CDR3 is CASSQDGGLAGEPYEQYF. As DNA, the CDR3 is TGCGCCAGCAGCCAAGATGGGGGACTAGCGGGAGAACCCTACGAGCAGTACTTC.

The rearrangement uses TRBV11-1 and TRBJ1-1; D uncertain. The CDR3 runs 13 residues. V was clipped by 1 base and J by 8 bases, with 11 bases between them. The V gene's germline CDR1 is SGHAT and CDR2 FQDESV (reference sequence). The DNA for the CDR3 is TGTGCCAGCAGCTTAGTTATCCTGGGCGAAGCTTTCTTT. Protein sequence: CASSLVILGEAFF.

The chain has TRBV7-6 and TRBJ2-7; TRBD2 matches 13 bases. V was clipped by 5 bases and J by 2 bases; unmatched bases: 6. Germline CDR1 reads SGHVS; CDR2 reads FNYEAQ. This CDR3 has 16 amino acids. Here the CDR3 reads CASSPGLAGEAYEQYF. CDR3 nucleotides: TGTGCCAGCAGCCCAGGACTAGCGGGGGAAGCCTACGAGCAGTACTTC.

V usage is TRBV6-5 and J usage is TRBJ1-1, with 10 bases matching TRBD1. The V and J ends lost 8 bases and 5 bases, in that order; junction bases with no gene match: 11. CDR3 size: 15 residues. Germline loops: CDR1 MNHEY, CDR2 SVGAGI. CDR3 sequence (DNA): TGTGCCAGCCGCTATAGGGGACAGGGGCTGACTGAAGCTTTCTTT. It is translated as CASRYRGQGLTEAFF.

In nucleotides, the CDR3 is TGTGCCAGCAGCCCGGACAGGGTTCGGCTGAACACTGAAGCTTTCTTT. Translated, it gives CASSPDRVRLNTEAFF. The chain uses TRBV5-4 and TRBJ1-1; 8 bases align to TRBD1. This CDR3 comprises 16 residues. V lost 4 bases, J lost 0 bases, and 8 bases stayed unmatched. Germline V gene sequence: CDR1 SGHNT, CDR2 YYREEE (reference sequence). Using reference TRBV5-4 and TRBJ1-1 for the parts outside the CDR3, the full variable domain is ETGVTQSPTHLIKTRGQQVTLRCSSQSGHNTVSWYQQALGQGPQFIFQYYREEENGRGNFPPRFSGLQFPNYSSELNVNALELDDSALYLCASSPDRVRLNTEAFFGQGTRLTVV.

The chain combines TRBV7-9 with TRBJ2-1, with TRBD2 matching over 10 bases. The J segment lost 5 bases and the V segment lost 5 bases, leaving 9 bases of the junction unmatched. The CDR3 is 16 amino acids. Germline V gene data show CDR1 as SEHNR and CDR2 as FQNEAQ (reference sequence). CDR3 sequence (DNA): TGTGCCAGCAGCCCACCCACTAGCGGGATAAACAATGAGCAGTTCTTC. Amino acid sequence: CASSPPTSGINNEQFF.

This chain uses TRBV11-2 with TRBJ2-7; 12 bases agree with TRBD2. Germline V gene data show CDR1 as SGHAT and CDR2 as FQNNGV. With V trimmed by 2 bases and J by 6 bases, 11 bases remained unmatched. The CDR3 has 17 residues. The CDR3, as DNA: TGTGCCAGCAGCTTACGTCGAAAACTAGCGGGAGGACGCGAGCAGTACTTC. As protein: CASSLRRKLAGGREQYF.

V gene TRBV5-5 combines with J gene TRBJ1-1; TRBD1 matches at 9 bases. J lost 4 bases, V lost 3 bases, and 10 bases had no gene match. Germline CDR1 SGHKS, CDR2 YYEKEE (reference sequence). The CDR3 runs 16 residues. The CDR3 loop reads CASSSYYRGPGTEAFF. The CDR3 DNA reads TGTGCCAGCAGCTCCTACTACAGGGGGCCGGGCACTGAAGCTTTCTTT.

The chain carries TRBV5-4 and TRBJ2-4; D is undetermined. CDR3 size: 14 residues. Germline assignment: CDR1 SGHNT and CDR2 YYREEE (reference sequence). Trimming took 0 bases from V and 5 from J, leaving 9 bases between them. This chain's CDR3 is CASSLGGSENIQYF. The CDR3 DNA follows: TGTGCCAGCAGCTTGGGGGGATCGGAAAACATTCAGTACTTC. The variable domain in full, with the rest retrieved from reference TRBV5-4 and TRBJ2-4, is ETGVTQSPTHLIKTRGQQVTLRCSSQSGHNTVSWYQQALGQGPQFIFQYYREEENGRGNFPPRFSGLQFPNYSSELNVNALELDDSALYLCASSLGGSENIQYFGAGTRLSVL.

CDR3 nucleotide sequence: TGTGCCAGCAGCTTAGATAGTTGGTCGGCTAGCGGGGGTAGGGATGAGCAGTTCTTC. This translates into CASSLDSWSASGGRDEQFF. The chain combines TRBV11-2 with TRBJ2-1, with 10 bases lining up with TRBD2. Germline V gene data show CDR1 as SGHAT and CDR2 as FQNNGV. After removal of 0 bases from V and 8 bases from J, the junction contained 16 bases not matched to a gene. The CDR3 runs 19 residues.

The CDR3 is CASSPPTGRETQYF. CDR3 sequence (DNA): TGTGCCAGCTCACCACCAACTGGGCGAGAGACCCAGTACTTC. V and J are TRBV18 and TRBJ2-5; D unclear. Germline lookup yields CDR1 KGHSH and CDR2 LQKENI. The CDR3 is made up of 14 amino acids. V dropped 0 bases and J dropped 4 bases, with 9 bases sitting between them.

V is TRBV2 and J is TRBJ2-1; D unresolved. Trimming removed 5 bases at V and 8 bases at J, with 13 bases between. The CDR3 runs to 13 residues. The germline V gene has CDR1 SNHLY and CDR2 FYNNEI. The CDR3 loop is CASSPGGVYEQFF. The CDR3 DNA is TGTGCCAGCAGTCCGGGTGGAGTGTATGAGCAGTTCTTC. Combining the CDR3 with reference TRBV2 and TRBJ2-1 gives the whole variable domain EPEVTQTPSHQVTQMGQEVILRCVPISNHLYFYWYRQILGQKVEFLVSFYNNEISEKSEIFDDQFSVERPDGSNFTLKIRSTKLEDSAMYFCASSPGGVYEQFFGPGTRLTVL.

The genes are TRBV6-1 and TRBJ2-5, with 7 bases fitting TRBD1. Germline lookup yields CDR1 MNHNS and CDR2 SASEGT. V lost 1 base, J lost 4 bases, and 12 bases stayed unmatched. The CDR3 is made up of 17 amino acids. The CDR3 DNA reads as TGTGCCAGCAGTGAAGAAGGGACAGCCTGGCCTGGAGAGACCCAGTACTTC. Its protein product is CASSEEGTAWPGETQYF.

In its sample, this clone was seen once. The rearrangement uses TRBV4-2 and TRBJ1-5; 8 nucleotides line up with TRBD1. CDR3 length equals 17 residues. V trimming: 0 bases; J trimming: 3 bases; junction bases outside the gene matches: 7. Per the germline V gene, CDR1 is LGHNA and CDR2 is YNFKEQ. CDR3 sequence: CASSQDPGGFANQPQHF. CDR3 bases: TGTGCCAGCAGCCAAGATCCAGGGGGCTTTGCCAATCAGCCCCAGCATTTT.

The V gene is TRBV5-1, the J gene TRBJ2-7; the match to TRBD2 covers 13 bases. The CDR3 is 16 amino acids. The germline gives CDR1 SGHRS, CDR2 YFSETQ. The trim removed 4 bases at V and 0 bases at J, leaving 4 bases unmatched. In DNA form, the CDR3 reads TGCGCCAGCAGCCTCTGGACTAGCGGGAGCTCCTACGAGCAGTACTTC. This gives the protein CASSLWTSGSSYEQYF.

The chain combines TRBV9 with TRBJ2-5; 9 nucleotides align to TRBD1. This CDR3 has 14 residues. Germline CDR1 is SGDLS and CDR2 is YYNGEE. After removal of 7 bases from V and 5 bases from J, the junction contained 9 bases not matched to a gene. CDR3 coding DNA: TGTGCCAGCGGAGGGACAGGGAGGTTGGAGACCCAGTACTTC. Residues: CASGGTGRLETQYF.

The chain links TRBV6-1 to TRBJ2-3, with D possibly being TRBD1 or TRBD2 (5 bases each). There are 14 residues in the CDR3. Germline values: CDR1 MNHNS, CDR2 SASEGT. Deletions cut 6 bases from V and 0 bases from J, with 10 bases between. CDR3 DNA: TGTGCCAGCAGAGAGGGGTTTAGCACAGATACGCAGTATTTT. The encoded protein is CASREGFSTDTQYF.

The CDR3 sequence: CASTIGASGSSYNEQFF. DNA of the CDR3: TGTGCCAGCACCATCGGTGCTAGCGGTAGCTCCTACAATGAGCAGTTCTTC. The genes are TRBV14 and TRBJ2-1; 7 nucleotides line up with TRBD2. V trimming: 7 bases; J trimming: 0 bases; junction bases outside the gene matches: 12. The germline gives CDR1 SGHDN, CDR2 FVKESK. This CDR3 has 17 residues.

In this sample, this clone turned up once. This chain links TRBV27 with TRBJ2-3; 10 bases are a match to TRBD2. The CDR3 sequence is 17 residues long. The junction had 8 bases not matched to a gene; V was cut back by 5 bases and J by 0 bases. Germline V lookup: CDR1 MNHEY, CDR2 SMNVEV (reference sequence). The CDR3 sequence: CASSPPLTSGSTDTQYF. The CDR3 nucleotides read TGTGCCAGCAGTCCCCCCCTGACTAGCGGGAGCACAGATACGCAGTATTTT.

The chain couples TRBV13 to TRBJ1-5, with 7 bases matching TRBD1. The CDR3 consists of 14 residues. Germline values: CDR1 PRHDT, CDR2 FYEKMQ (reference sequence). J was trimmed by 7 bases and V by 2 bases; bases with no gene match: 5. The CDR3 nucleotides are TGTGCCAGCAGCTTAAGACAGGGTGACCAGCCCCAGCATTTT. Amino acid sequence: CASSLRQGDQPQHF.

The count of this clone is one. V is TRBV2 and J is TRBJ1-1; D is undetermined. Trimming cost V 2 bases and J 7 bases, with 17 bases left between them. CDR3 length: 15 residues. Germline CDR1 SNHLY, CDR2 FYNNEI. CDR3 in DNA: TGTGCCAGCAGTGAAACGAAAACTGGTAGGGTTGAAGCTTTCTTT. It is translated as CASSETKTGRVEAFF.

The chain joins TRBV11-2 to TRBJ2-7; D perhaps matches TRBD1 (6 bases). The CDR3 runs to 15 residues. CDR1 and CDR2 (germline): SGHAT, FQNNGV. The V end lost 4 bases, the J end lost 2 bases, and 15 bases lay between the germline ends. The CDR3 region is CASSSPGHLPYEQYF. The CDR3 region has the DNA TGTGCCAGCAGCTCACCGGGACATCTTCCCTACGAGCAGTACTTC.

V is TRBV7-9 and J is TRBJ2-1; TRBD2 is a possible D gene (5 bases). V shed 4 bases and J shed 6 bases, with 16 bases lying between them. The CDR3 totals 15 residues. CDR1 and CDR2 from the germline V gene are SEHNR and FQNEAQ (reference sequence). The CDR3 reads CASSSVVGRTNEQFF. CDR3 sequence (DNA): TGTGCCAGCAGCTCCGTAGTTGGGAGAACCAATGAGCAGTTCTTC.

The genes are TRBV27 and TRBJ2-7; D is undetermined. V dropped 2 bases and J dropped 5 bases, with 10 bases sitting between them. The CDR3 has 13 residues. CDR1 and CDR2 from the germline V gene are MNHEY and SMNVEV (reference sequence). The CDR3 loop is CASSLASRNEQYF. CDR3 sequence (DNA): TGTGCCAGCAGTTTAGCTTCGAGGAACGAGCAGTACTTC.

The chain couples TRBV27 to TRBJ1-3; perhaps TRBD1 as D (6 bases). The CDR3 sequence is 15 residues long. Looked up from germline, CDR1 is MNHEY and CDR2 is SMNVEV (reference sequence). The V end was cut by 2 bases, the J end by 4 bases, with 12 bases between. The CDR3 bases are TGTGCCAGCAGTTTACGGGGGGCGCCGGGAAACACCATATATTTT. It translates to CASSLRGAPGNTIYF.

The CDR3 coding sequence is TGTGCCAGCAGTTTATGGACAGGGGGTTACAATGAGCAGTTCTTC. This codes for CASSLWTGGYNEQFF. The chain has TRBV28 and TRBJ2-1; 9 bases match TRBD1. The CDR3 is 15 amino acids. The V and J ends lost 0 bases and 4 bases, in that order; junction bases with no gene match: 1. Germline V gene sequence: CDR1 MDHEN, CDR2 SYDVKM. The full variable domain, rest sourced from reference TRBV28 and TRBJ2-1, is DVKVTQSSRYLVKRTGEKVFLECVQDMDHENMFWYRQDPGLGLRLIYFSYDVKMKEKGDIPEGYSVSREKKERFSLILESASTNQTSMYLCASSLWTGGYNEQFFGPGTRLTVL.

This chain joins TRBV9 and TRBJ1-5; D unresolved. The CDR3 has 13 amino acids. Per germline, CDR1 SGDLS and CDR2 YYNGEE. V was cut by 0 bases and J by 3 bases, with 4 bases left in between. DNA for the CDR3: TGTGCCAGCAGCGTAGGCGACAATCAGCCCCAGCATTTT. This gives the protein CASSVGDNQPQHF. The full variable domain, completed using reference TRBV9 and TRBJ1-5, is DSGVTQTPKHLITATGQRVTLRCSPRSGDLSVYWYQQSLDQGLQFLIQYYNGEERAKGNILERFSAQQFPDLHSELNLSSLELGDSALYFCASSVGDNQPQHFGDGTRLSIL.

V gene TRBV5-5 combines with J gene TRBJ2-7, with 7 positions matching TRBD2. This CDR3 is built from 16 residues. Germline loops: CDR1 SGHKS, CDR2 YYEKEE (reference sequence). The J segment lost 3 bases and the V segment lost 4 bases, leaving 13 bases of the junction unmatched. This CDR3 reads CASSPPLAGNHYEQYF. The CDR3 region has the DNA TGTGCCAGCAGCCCCCCTTTAGCGGGTAACCACTACGAGCAGTACTTC. Full variable domain (missing parts from reference TRBV5-5 and TRBJ2-7): DAGVTQSPTHLIKTRGQQVTLRCSPISGHKSVSWYQQVLGQGPQFIFQYYEKEERGRGNFPDRFSARQFPNYSSELNVNALLLGDSALYLCASSPPLAGNHYEQYFGPGTRLTVT.

The rearrangement uses TRBV28 and TRBJ1-1, with D tentatively TRBD1 (6 bases). CDR3 length equals 12 residues. CDR1 is MDHEN and CDR2 is SYDVKM in the germline V gene. Trimming stripped 5 bases from V and 6 bases from J, with 10 bases between. The CDR3 here is CASSGRGPEAFF. CDR3 sequence (DNA): TGTGCCAGCAGTGGCCGGGGGCCTGAAGCTTTCTTT.